This T cell receptor (beta chain) originates from a study of blood T cell repertoires in COVID-19. Study overall: The United States, Italy and Spain were the sources of the acute and convalescent COVID-19 samples. The analysed material was cDNA or gDNA that came from T cells, B-cell-depleted T cells, or PBMCs.

Germline lookup yields CDR1 SNHLY and CDR2 FYNNEI. V lost 6 bases, J lost 1 base, and 2 bases stayed unmatched. CDR3 size: 13 residues. Enrolled during active infection, Seattle patients were then followed longitudinally. Original data processing: Reference gene primer amplification gave nucleated cell count estimates. Here immunoSEQ multiplex PCR was the method, and the copy in TCRdb shows in-frame clones only, minus some. V and J calls and clone size follow that table, whereas D and trimming were derived from the DNA. The table shows some 260,000 clones, with approximately 88% occurring only once. The chain combines TRBV2 with TRBJ1-1; TRBD1 aligns across 7 bases. The clonotype originates from a young woman with COVID-19, enrolled during active disease. Sample: peripheral blood. CDR3 region: CASSRTGNTEAFF. The CDR3 DNA reads TGTGCCAGCAGCCGGACAGGGAACACTGAAGCTTTCTTT.